Presented here are 9 T cell receptor beta chains from one specimen sequenced in a study of T cell responses to AZD1222 COVID-19 vaccine. The protocol was immunoSEQ multiplex PCR, while the TCRdb copy is restricted to in-frame clones and leaves out a portion. Of 70,000 to 90,000 clones in the sample, around 90% were seen once. The specimen was peripheral blood, collected on day 0 of AZD1222 vaccination. These receptors were taken from an adult in good health.

V is TRBV2 and J is TRBJ2-1, with D maybe TRBD2 (6 bases). Looked up from germline, CDR1 is SNHLY and CDR2 is FYNNEI. The CDR3 is 13 amino acids. The ends were cut back, 9 bases at V and 4 bases at J, with 13 bases in the middle. The CDR3 protein is CASKLGGYNEQFF. For the CDR3, the DNA is TGTGCCAGTAAATTGGGGGGTTACAATGAGCAGTTCTTC.

The rearrangement uses TRBV5-4 and TRBJ1-4; maybe TRBD1 (5 bases). CDR1 is SGHNT and CDR2 is YYREEE in the germline V gene (reference sequence). Trimming cost V 5 bases and J 6 bases, with 17 bases left between them. This CDR3 contains 15 residues. The DNA of the CDR3 is TGTGCCAGCAGTTCGCAGGGCCCCGGGGATGAAAAACTGTTTTTT. It yields the protein CASSSQGPGDEKLFF.

Regarding this clone: This specimen includes other DNA sequences encoding the same CDR3. This CDR3 is CASSPQGGNTEAFF. In nucleotides, the CDR3 is TGCGCCAGCAGCCCCCAGGGGGGGAACACTGAAGCTTTCTTT. This sequence joins TRBV5-1 and TRBJ1-1; 7 nucleotides agree with TRBD1. CDR1 and CDR2 from the germline V gene are SGHRS and YFSETQ. Losses at the gene ends were 4 bases for V and 1 base for J; bases not matched to a gene: 4. This CDR3 contains 14 residues.

The chain has TRBV9 and TRBJ2-1; 13 bases match TRBD2. CDR1 is SGDLS, CDR2 YYNGEE, per germline. Germline trimming cut 3 bases from V and 8 bases from J; bases unmatched to any gene: 8. This CDR3 region has 16 residues. The CDR3 loop reads CASSARTSGSTDEQFF. CDR3 sequence (DNA): TGTGCCAGCAGCGCCCGGACTAGCGGGAGCACGGATGAGCAGTTCTTC.

This chain connects TRBV3-1 (or the pseudogene TRBV3-2) to TRBJ2-7; TRBD1 aligns across 7 bases. Germline CDR1 is LGHDT and CDR2 is YNNKEL (reference sequence). V was pared by 2 bases and J by 2 bases, with 3 bases of the junction left unmatched. The CDR3 is 14 residues long. The CDR3 region is CASSQQQGTYEQYF. The DNA for the CDR3 is TGTGCCAGCAGCCAACAACAGGGGACCTACGAGCAGTACTTC.

This chain links TRBV5-1 with TRBJ1-1, with D unclear. CDR1 and CDR2 (germline): SGHRS, YFSETQ. The CDR3 loop spans 13 amino acids. The V end was cut by 5 bases, the J end by 0 bases, with 8 bases between. The CDR3 region has the DNA TGCGCCAGCAGGCTCAGTCTGAACACTGAAGCTTTCTTT. This gives the protein CASRLSLNTEAFF. Variable domain in full (rest from reference TRBV5-1 and TRBJ1-1): KAGVTQTPRYLIKTRGQQVTLSCSPISGHRSVSWYQQTPGQGLQFLFEYFSETQRNKGNFPGRFSGRQFSNSRSEMNVSTLELGDSALYLCASRLSLNTEAFFGQGTRLTVV.

The rearrangement joins TRBV12-3 or TRBV12-4 to TRBJ2-7, with D perhaps TRBD2 (7 bases). Trimming took 7 bases from V and 3 from J, leaving 13 bases between them. The length of the CDR3 is 13 residues. In nucleotides, the CDR3 is TGTGCCAGCACTCTAGGGGGGGGCTACGAGCAGTACTTC. Residues: CASTLGGGYEQYF.

V and J are TRBV2 and TRBJ1-6; possibly TRBD1 for D (5 bases). Germline V gene lookup returns CDR1 SNHLY and CDR2 FYNNEI. The V and J ends lost 4 bases and 9 bases respectively, with 13 bases between them. The CDR3 has 14 amino acids. CDR3 sequence (DNA): TGTGCCAGCAGTGCCAGGGAGGCTGGTTCACCCCTCCACTTT. Amino acids: CASSAREAGSPLHF.

This clone was counted a single time. This sequence joins TRBV11-2 and TRBJ1-5; no reliable D call. Trimming cost V 0 bases and J 3 bases, with 9 bases left between them. CDR3 size: 15 residues. Germline V lookup: CDR1 SGHAT, CDR2 FQNNGV. The CDR3 here is CASSLDRGFNQPQHF. CDR3 nucleotides: TGTGCCAGCAGCTTAGATCGTGGGTTCAATCAGCCCCAGCATTTT.